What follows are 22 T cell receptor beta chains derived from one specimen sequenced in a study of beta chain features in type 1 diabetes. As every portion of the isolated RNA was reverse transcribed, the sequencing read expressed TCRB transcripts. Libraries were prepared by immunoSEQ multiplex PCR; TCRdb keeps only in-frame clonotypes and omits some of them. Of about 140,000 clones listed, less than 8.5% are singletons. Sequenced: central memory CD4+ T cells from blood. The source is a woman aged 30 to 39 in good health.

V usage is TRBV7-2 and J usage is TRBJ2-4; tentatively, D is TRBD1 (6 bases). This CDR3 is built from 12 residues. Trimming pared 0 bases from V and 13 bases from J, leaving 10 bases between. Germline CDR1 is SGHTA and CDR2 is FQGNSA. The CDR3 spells CASSLARDTQYF. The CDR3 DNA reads TGTGCCAGCAGCTTAGCAAGGGACACCCAGTACTTC.

In DNA, the CDR3 is TGTGCCAGCAGTCCTCGAAGAGGGAGCTCCTCTGAAGCTTTCTTT. Translation: CASSPRRGSSSEAFF. The chain couples TRBV6-1 to TRBJ1-1, with D hard to call. V was shortened by 5 bases and J by 6 bases, with 19 bases between the two germline ends. The germline gives CDR1 MNHNS, CDR2 SASEGT. The CDR3 is 15 residues long.

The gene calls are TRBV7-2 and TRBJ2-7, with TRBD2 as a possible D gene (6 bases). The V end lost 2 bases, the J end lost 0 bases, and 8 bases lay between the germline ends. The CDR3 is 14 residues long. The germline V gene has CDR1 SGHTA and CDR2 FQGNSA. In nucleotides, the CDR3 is TGTGCCAGCAGCTTAACCGGGAGCTCCTACGAGCAGTACTTC. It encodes CASSLTGSSYEQYF.

CDR3 bases: TGCGCCAGCAGCCGAGCTACCGGGACTAACTACGAGCAGTACTTC. Translated: CASSRATGTNYEQYF. This chain joins TRBV5-1 and TRBJ2-7; TRBD2 matches 7 bases. Trimming removed 4 bases from V and 3 bases from J; junction bases left unmatched: 10. The CDR3 contains 15 residues. Germline values: CDR1 SGHRS, CDR2 YFSETQ.

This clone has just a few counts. CDR3 region: CASSSPAGDTYGYTF. The DNA of the CDR3 is TGTGCCAGCAGTTCGCCTGCGGGGGATACCTATGGCTACACCTTC. The J gene is TRBJ1-2, the V gene TRBV28; TRBD1 is a possible D gene (5 bases). Deletions cut 4 bases from V and 4 bases from J, with 16 bases between. The CDR3 covers 15 residues. In germline, CDR1 is MDHEN, CDR2 SYDVKM.

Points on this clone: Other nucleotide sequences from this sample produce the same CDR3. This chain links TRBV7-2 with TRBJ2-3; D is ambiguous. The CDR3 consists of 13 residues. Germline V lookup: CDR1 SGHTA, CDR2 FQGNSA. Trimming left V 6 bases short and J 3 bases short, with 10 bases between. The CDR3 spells CASSFSGTDTQYF. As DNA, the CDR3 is TGTGCCAGCAGTTTCTCCGGGACAGATACGCAGTATTTT.

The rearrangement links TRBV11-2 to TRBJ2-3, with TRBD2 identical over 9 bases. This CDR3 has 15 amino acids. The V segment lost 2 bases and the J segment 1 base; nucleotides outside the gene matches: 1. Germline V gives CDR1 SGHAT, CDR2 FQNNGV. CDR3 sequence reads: CASSLRTSGTDTQYF. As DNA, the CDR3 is TGTGCCAGCAGCTTACGGACTAGCGGCACAGATACGCAGTATTTT.

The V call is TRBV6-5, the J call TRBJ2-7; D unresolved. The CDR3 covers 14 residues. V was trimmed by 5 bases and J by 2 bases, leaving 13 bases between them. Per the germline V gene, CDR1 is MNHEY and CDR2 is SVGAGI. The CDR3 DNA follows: TGTGCCAGCAGTGAAAGGAGCAGTACCTACGAGCAGTACTTC. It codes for CASSERSSTYEQYF.

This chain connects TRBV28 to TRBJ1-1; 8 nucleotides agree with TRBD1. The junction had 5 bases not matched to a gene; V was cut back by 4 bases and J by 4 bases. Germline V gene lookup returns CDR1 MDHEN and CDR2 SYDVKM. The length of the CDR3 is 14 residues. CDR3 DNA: TGTGCCAGCAGTTACCAGGGGGCGGGCACTGAAGCTTTCTTT. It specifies CASSYQGAGTEAFF.

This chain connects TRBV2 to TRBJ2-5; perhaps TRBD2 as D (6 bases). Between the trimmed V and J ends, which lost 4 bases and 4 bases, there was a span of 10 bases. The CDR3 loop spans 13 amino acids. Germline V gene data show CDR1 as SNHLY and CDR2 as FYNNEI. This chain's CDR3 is CASSASGRETQYF. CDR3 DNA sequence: TGTGCCAGCAGTGCGAGCGGGCGAGAGACCCAGTACTTC.

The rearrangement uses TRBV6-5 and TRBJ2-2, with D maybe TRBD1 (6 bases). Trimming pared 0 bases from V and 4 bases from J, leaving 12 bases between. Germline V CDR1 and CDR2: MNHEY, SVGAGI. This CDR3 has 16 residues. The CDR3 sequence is CASSYSGRGSTGELFF. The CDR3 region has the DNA TGTGCCAGCAGTTACTCGGGAAGGGGGTCCACCGGGGAGCTGTTTTTT.

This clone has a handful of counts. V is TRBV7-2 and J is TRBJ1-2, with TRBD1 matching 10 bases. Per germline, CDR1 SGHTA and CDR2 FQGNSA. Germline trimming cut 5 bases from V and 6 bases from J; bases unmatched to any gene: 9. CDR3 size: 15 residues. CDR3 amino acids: CASSPTRQGANGYTF. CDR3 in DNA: TGTGCCAGCAGCCCCACGCGACAGGGGGCTAATGGCTACACCTTC.

As DNA, the CDR3 is TGTGCCAGTAGTGATAGGGGGCCCTATGGCTACACCTTC. Protein product: CASSDRGPYGYTF. The chain recombines TRBV19 with TRBJ1-2; 7 bases map to TRBD1. The CDR3 totals 13 residues. V shed 5 bases and J 4 bases; nucleotides not matched to a gene: 4. Germline CDR1 is LNHDA and CDR2 is SQIVND (reference sequence).

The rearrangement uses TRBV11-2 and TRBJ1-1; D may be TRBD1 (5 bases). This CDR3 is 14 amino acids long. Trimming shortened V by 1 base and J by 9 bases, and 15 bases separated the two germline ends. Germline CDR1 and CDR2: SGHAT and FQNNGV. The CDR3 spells CASSLVGADLQAFF. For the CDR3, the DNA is TGTGCCAGCAGCTTAGTAGGGGCAGACCTACAAGCTTTCTTT.

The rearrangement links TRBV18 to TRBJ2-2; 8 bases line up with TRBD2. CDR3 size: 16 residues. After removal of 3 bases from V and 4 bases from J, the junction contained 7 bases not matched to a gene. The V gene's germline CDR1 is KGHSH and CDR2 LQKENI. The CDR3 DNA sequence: TGTGCCAGCTCACCCCTGCGTAGCGGGGTCACCGGGGAGCTGTTTTTT. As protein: CASSPLRSGVTGELFF.

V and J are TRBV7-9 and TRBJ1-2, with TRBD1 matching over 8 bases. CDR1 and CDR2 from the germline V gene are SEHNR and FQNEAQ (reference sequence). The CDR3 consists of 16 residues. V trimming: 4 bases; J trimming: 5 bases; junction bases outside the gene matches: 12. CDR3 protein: CASSSDRGIWIYGYTF. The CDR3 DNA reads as TGTGCCAGCAGCTCAGACAGGGGAATCTGGATTTATGGCTACACCTTC.

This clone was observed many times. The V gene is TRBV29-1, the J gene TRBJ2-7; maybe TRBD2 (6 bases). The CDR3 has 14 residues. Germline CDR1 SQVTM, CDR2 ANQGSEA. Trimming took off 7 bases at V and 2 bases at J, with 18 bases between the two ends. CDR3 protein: CSARKRVEPYEQYF. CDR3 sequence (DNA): TGCAGCGCACGGAAGCGGGTGGAACCCTACGAGCAGTACTTC.

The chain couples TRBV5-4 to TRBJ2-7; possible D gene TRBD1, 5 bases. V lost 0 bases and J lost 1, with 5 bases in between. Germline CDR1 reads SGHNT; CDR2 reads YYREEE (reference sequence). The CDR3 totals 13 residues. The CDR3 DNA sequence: TGTGCCAGCAGCTTGGGACAGTCCTACGAGCAGTACTTC. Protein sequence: CASSLGQSYEQYF.

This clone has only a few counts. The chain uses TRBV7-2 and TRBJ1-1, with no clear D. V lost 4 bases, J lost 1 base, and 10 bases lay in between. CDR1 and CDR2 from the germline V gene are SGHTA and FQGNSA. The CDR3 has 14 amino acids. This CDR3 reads CASSSSMANTEAFF. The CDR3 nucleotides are TGTGCCAGCAGCTCCTCCATGGCGAACACTGAAGCTTTCTTT.

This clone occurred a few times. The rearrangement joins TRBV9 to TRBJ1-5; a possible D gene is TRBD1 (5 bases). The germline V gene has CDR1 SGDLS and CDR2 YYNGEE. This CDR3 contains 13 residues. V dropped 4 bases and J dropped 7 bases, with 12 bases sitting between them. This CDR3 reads CASSSGGRQPQHF. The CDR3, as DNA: TGTGCCAGCAGCTCGGGGGGTCGACAGCCCCAGCATTTT. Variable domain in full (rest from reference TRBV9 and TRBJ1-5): DSGVTQTPKHLITATGQRVTLRCSPRSGDLSVYWYQQSLDQGLQFLIQYYNGEERAKGNILERFSAQQFPDLHSELNLSSLELGDSALYFCASSSGGRQPQHFGDGTRLSIL.

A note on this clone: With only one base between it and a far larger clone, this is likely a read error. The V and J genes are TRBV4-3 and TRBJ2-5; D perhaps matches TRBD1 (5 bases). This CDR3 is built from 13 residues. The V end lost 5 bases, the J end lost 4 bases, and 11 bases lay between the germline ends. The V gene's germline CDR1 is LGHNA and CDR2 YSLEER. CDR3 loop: CASSSQGRETQYF. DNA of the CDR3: TGCGCCAGCAGCTCCCAGGGTCGAGAGACCCAGTACTTC.

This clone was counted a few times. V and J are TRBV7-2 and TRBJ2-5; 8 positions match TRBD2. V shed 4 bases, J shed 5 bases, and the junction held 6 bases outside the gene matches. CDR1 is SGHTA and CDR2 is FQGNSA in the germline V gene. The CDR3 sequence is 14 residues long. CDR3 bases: TGTGCCAGCAGCTCCCTTCGCGGGAGGGAGACCCAGTACTTC. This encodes CASSSLRGRETQYF.